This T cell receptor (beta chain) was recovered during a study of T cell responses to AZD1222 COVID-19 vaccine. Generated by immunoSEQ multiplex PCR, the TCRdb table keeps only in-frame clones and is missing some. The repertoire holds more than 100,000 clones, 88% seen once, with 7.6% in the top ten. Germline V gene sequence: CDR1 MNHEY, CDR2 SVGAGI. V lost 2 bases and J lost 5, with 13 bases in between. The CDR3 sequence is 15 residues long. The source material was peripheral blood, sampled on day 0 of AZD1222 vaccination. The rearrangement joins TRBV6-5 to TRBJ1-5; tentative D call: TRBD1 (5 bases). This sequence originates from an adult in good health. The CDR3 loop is CASSYDTSGHQPQHF. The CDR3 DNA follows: TGTGCCAGCAGTTACGACACCTCGGGGCATCAGCCCCAGCATTTT.